The 7 T cell receptor beta chains listed next were all sequenced from one sample in a study of regulatory T cells in long-lasting Graves disease. Construction of the TCR beta libraries employed iRepertoire HTBI primers in conjunction with Arm-PCR of CDR3 regions. TCRdb redid the calling of the multiplex PCR reads with MiXCR, one entry per CDR3 protein. The table includes more than 350,000 distinct CDR3 sequences, around 20% detected once. Sample time point: persistent/refractory GD, antithyroid drugs over 5 years with positive TRAb. Making the TCR library involved RNA that had been extracted from PBMCs. Sequenced here: peripheral blood mononuclear cells (PBMCs), sampled when the disease was refractory, from a patient treated with antithyroid drugs. Every receptor here comes from a female donor with Graves disease.

There are many counts of this clonotype. This sequence may be a read error, since a much larger clone differs from it by one base. The chain joins TRBV28 to TRBJ2-2, with D hard to call. Germline assignment: CDR1 MDHEN and CDR2 SYDVKM. V shed 5 bases and J shed 7 bases, with 20 bases lying between them. The CDR3 consists of 16 residues. CDR3: CASSPRNRGPGGELFF. The CDR3 DNA reads TGTGCCAGCAGTCCCCGGAACAGAGGACCGGGCGGGGAGCTGTTTTTT.

This clonotype has more than one count but fewer than ten. The CDR3 is CASSIGQGQGARSQPQHF. CDR3 in DNA: TGTGCCAGCAGCATCGGTCAGGGCCAGGGGGCCCGTAGCCAGCCCCAGCATTTT. The chain recombines TRBV28 with TRBJ1-5; 8 bases are shared with TRBD1. The junction had 20 bases not matched to a gene; V was cut back by 6 bases and J by 7 bases. Germline V lookup: CDR1 MDHEN, CDR2 SYDVKM. This CDR3 spans 18 amino acids.

This clonotype appeared a single time. It may be a read error: a sequence one base away is much more abundant. Given the absence of the conserved phenylalanine or tryptophan at the CDR3 end, a read error is likely. The chain links TRBV20-1 to TRBJ2-5; 11 bases line up with TRBD2. CDR1 and CDR2 from the germline V gene are DFQATT and SNEGSKA (reference sequence). CDR3 size: 14 residues. Unmatched junction bases numbered 7, after V lost 5 bases and J lost 5 bases. The CDR3 region is CSAPGTSGWETQYL. CDR3 in DNA: TGCAGTGCTCCCGGGACTAGCGGATGGGAGACCCAGTACCTC.

This chain links TRBV18 with TRBJ2-3; the D is unclear. Germline lookup yields CDR1 KGHSH and CDR2 LQKENI. The CDR3 consists of 13 residues. V dropped 6 bases and J dropped 6 bases, with 13 bases sitting between them. CDR3 protein: CASSRPPLDTQYF. The DNA of the CDR3 is TGTGCCAGCTCCCGTCCTCCCCTGGATACGCAGTATTTT.

This clonotype has a count of ten or more. The chain is built from TRBV15 and TRBJ1-1; D remains ambiguous. CDR1 and CDR2 from the germline V gene are LNHNV and YYDKDF (reference sequence). Trimming stripped 5 bases from V and 1 base from J, with 8 bases between. The CDR3 consists of 13 residues. This CDR3 reads CATSWEGNTEAFF. CDR3 DNA: TGTGCCACCAGCTGGGAAGGGAACACTGAAGCTTTCTTT.

This clonotype was counted at least ten times. V usage is TRBV5-6 and J usage is TRBJ2-5; maybe TRBD2 (6 bases). Germline-derived CDR1 and CDR2 are SGHDT and YYEEEE. V dropped 7 bases and J dropped 5 bases, with 18 bases sitting between them. The CDR3 is 14 amino acids. Written as DNA, the CDR3 is TGTGCCAGCTCCGGTTTACGGGAGAGGGAGACCCAGTACTTC. This gives the protein CASSGLRERETQYF. The variable domain in full, completed from reference TRBV5-6 and TRBJ2-5, reads DAGVTQSPTHLIKTRGQQVTLRCSPKSGHDTVSWYQQALGQGPQFIFQYYEEEERQRGNFPDRFSGHQFPNYSSELNVNALLLGDSALYLCASSGLRERETQYFGPGTRLLVL.

J is TRBJ2-5 and V is TRBV4-1, with D tentatively TRBD1 (6 bases). The CDR3 covers 15 residues. V was trimmed by 4 bases and J by 1 base, leaving 13 bases between them. Germline CDR1 is MGHRA and CDR2 is YSYEKL. The CDR3 DNA reads as TGCGCCAGCAGCCGGAACTCAGGGGTCCAAGAGACCCAGTACTTC. This sequence encodes CASSRNSGVQETQYF.